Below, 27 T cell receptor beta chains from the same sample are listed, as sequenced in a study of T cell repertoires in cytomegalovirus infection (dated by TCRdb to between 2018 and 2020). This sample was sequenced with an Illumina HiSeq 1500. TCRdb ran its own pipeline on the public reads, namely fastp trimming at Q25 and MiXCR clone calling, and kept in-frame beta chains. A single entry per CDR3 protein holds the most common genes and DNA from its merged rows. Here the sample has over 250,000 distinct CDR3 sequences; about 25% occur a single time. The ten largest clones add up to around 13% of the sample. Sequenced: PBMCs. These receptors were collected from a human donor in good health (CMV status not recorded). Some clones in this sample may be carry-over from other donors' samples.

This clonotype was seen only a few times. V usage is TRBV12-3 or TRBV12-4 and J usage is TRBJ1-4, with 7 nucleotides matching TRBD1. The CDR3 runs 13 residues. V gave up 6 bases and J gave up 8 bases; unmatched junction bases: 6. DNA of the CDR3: TGTGCCAGCAGGAAAGACAGGGACGAAAAACTGTTTTTT. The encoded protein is CASRKDRDEKLFF.

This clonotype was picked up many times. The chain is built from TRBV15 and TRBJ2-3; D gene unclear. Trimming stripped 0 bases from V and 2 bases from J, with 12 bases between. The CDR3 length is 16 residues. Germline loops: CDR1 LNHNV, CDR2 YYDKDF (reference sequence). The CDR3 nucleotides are TGTGCCACCAGCAGAGATCTGGCAGTTTCCACAGATACGCAGTATTTT. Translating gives CATSRDLAVSTDTQYF.

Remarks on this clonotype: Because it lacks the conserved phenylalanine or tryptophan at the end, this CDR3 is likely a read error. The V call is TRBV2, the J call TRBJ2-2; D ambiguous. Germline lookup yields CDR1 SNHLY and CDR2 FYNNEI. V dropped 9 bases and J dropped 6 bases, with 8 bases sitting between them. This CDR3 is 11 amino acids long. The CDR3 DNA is TGTGCCAGTGAGAGGTCCGGGGAGCTGTTTTAT. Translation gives CASERSGELFY.

In nucleotides, the CDR3 is TGTGCCAGCAGCATAGACATCAATCAGCCCCAGCATTTT. Protein sequence: CASSIDINQPQHF. This chain uses TRBV5-5 with TRBJ1-5; D ambiguous. The CDR3 sequence is 13 residues long. Germline loops: CDR1 SGHKS, CDR2 YYEKEE (reference sequence). V was clipped by 4 bases and J by 3 bases, with 8 bases between them.

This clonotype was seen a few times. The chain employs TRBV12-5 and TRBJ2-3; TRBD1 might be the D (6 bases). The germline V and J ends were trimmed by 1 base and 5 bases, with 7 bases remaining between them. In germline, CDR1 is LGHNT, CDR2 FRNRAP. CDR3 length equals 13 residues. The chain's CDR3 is CASGLAGEDTQYF. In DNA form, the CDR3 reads TGTGCTAGTGGTTTGGCAGGGGAAGATACGCAGTATTTT.

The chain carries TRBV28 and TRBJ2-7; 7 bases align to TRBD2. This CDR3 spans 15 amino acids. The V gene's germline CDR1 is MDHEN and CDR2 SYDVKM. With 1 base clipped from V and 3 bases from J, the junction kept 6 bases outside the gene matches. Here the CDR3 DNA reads TGTGCCAGCAGTTTATTCGGGGGGATTAGCTACGAGCAGTACTTC. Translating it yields CASSLFGGISYEQYF.

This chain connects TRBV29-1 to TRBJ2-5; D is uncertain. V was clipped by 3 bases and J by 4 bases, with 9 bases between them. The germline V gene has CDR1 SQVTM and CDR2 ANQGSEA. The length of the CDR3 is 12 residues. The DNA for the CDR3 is TGCAGCGTTGAGGTCAGGCCAGAGACCCAGTACTTC. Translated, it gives CSVEVRPETQYF.

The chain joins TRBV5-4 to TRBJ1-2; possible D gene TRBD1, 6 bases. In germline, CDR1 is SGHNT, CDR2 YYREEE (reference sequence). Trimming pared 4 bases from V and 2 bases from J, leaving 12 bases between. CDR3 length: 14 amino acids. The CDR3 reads CASSPGQKNYGYTF. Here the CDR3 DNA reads TGTGCCAGCAGCCCGGGACAAAAAAACTATGGCTACACCTTC.

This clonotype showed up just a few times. The CDR3 sequence: CATSQTGGTEAFF. CDR3 DNA: TGTGCCACCAGTCAGACAGGGGGCACTGAAGCTTTCTTT. The chain has TRBV15 and TRBJ1-1, with 9 bases that match TRBD1. Germline-derived CDR1 and CDR2 are LNHNV and YYDKDF (reference sequence). V dropped 6 bases and J dropped 4; count of bases not matched to a gene: 3. The CDR3 extends over 13 amino acids.

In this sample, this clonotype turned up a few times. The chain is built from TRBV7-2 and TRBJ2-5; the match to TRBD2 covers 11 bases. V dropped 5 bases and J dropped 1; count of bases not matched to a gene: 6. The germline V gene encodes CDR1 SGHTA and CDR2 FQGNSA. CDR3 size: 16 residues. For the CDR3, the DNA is TGTGCCAGCAGCCCGATACTAGCGGGGGTCCAAGAGACCCAGTACTTC. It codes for CASSPILAGVQETQYF. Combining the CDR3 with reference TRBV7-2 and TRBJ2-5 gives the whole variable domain GAGVSQSPSNKVTEKGKDVELRCDPISGHTALYWYRQSLGQGLEFLIYFQGNSAPDKSGLPSDRFSAERTGGSVSTLTIQRTQQEDSAVYLCASSPILAGVQETQYFGPGTRLLVL.

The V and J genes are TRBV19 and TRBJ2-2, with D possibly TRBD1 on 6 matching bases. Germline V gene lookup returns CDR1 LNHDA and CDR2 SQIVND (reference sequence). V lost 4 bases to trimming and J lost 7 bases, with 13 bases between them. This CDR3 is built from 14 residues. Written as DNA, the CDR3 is TGTGCCAGTAGTAGTTCAGGGGACGGCGGGGAGCTGTTTTTT. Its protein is CASSSSGDGGELFF.

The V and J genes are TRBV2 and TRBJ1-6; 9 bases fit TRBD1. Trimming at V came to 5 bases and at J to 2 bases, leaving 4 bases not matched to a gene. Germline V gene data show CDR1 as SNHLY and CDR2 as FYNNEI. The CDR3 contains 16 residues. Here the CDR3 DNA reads TGTGCCAGCAGTCGACAGGGGGTGCCCTATAATTCACCCCTCCACTTT. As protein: CASSRQGVPYNSPLHF.

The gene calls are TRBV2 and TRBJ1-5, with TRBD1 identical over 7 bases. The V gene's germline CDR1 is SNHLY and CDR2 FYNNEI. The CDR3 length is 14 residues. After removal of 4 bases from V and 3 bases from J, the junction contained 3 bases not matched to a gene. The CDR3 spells CASSVQGNNQPQHF. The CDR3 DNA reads TGTGCCAGCAGTGTACAGGGGAACAATCAGCCCCAGCATTTT.

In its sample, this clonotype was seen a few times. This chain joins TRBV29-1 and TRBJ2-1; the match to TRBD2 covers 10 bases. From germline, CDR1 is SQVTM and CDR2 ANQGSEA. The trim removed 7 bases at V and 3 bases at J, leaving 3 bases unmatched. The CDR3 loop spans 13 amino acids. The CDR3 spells CSGERGGYNEQFF. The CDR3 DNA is TGCAGCGGAGAGCGGGGGGGCTACAATGAGCAGTTCTTC.

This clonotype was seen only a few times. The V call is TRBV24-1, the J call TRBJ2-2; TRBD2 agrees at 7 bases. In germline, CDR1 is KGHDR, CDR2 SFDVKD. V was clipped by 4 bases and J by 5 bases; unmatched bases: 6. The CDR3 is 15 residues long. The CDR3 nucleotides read TGTGCCACCAGTGAGCTGCAGGGAGGGACCGGGGAGCTGTTTTTT. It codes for CATSELQGGTGELFF.

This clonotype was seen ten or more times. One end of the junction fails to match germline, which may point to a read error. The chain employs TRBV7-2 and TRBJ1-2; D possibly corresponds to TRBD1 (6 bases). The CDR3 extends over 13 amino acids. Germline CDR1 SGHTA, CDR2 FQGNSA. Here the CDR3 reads CASSLALRGGYTF. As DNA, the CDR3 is TGTGCCAGCAGCCTAGCCCTCAGGGGAGGCTACACCTTC.

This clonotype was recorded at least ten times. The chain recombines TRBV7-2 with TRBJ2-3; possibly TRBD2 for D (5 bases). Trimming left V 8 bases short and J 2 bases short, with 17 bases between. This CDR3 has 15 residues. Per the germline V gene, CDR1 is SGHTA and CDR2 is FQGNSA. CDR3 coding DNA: TGTGCCAGCGGAGGACGTGGGGTCTCCACAGATACGCAGTATTTT. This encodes CASGGRGVSTDTQYF.

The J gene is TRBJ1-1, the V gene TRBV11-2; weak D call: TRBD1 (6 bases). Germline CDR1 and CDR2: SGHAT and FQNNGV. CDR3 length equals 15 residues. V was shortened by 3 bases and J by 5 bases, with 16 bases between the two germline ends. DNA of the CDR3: TGTGCCAGCAGCTTCACGGCGGGGGCTACGACTGAAGCTTTCTTT. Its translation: CASSFTAGATTEAFF.

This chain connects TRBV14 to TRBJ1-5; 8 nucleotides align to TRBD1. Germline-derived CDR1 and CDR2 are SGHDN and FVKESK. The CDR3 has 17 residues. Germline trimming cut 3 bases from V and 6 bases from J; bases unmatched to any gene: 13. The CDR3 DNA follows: TGTGCCAGCAGCCAGGCCCCTCGGACAGGGCTGGGTCAGCCCCAGCATTTT. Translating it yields CASSQAPRTGLGQPQHF. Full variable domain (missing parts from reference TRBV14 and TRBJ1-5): EAGVTQFPSHSVIEKGQTVTLRCDPISGHDNLYWYRRVMGKEIKFLLHFVKESKQDESGMPNNRFLAERTGGTYSTLKVQPAELEDSGVYFCASSQAPRTGLGQPQHFGDGTRLSIL.

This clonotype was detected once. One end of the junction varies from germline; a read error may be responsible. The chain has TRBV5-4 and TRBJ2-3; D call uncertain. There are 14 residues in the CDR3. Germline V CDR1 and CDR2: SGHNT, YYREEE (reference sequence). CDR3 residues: CASSLGSTPDAQYF. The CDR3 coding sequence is TGTGCCAGCAGCTTGGGGTCGACCCCAGATGCGCAGTATTTT. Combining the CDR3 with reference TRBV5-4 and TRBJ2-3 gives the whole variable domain ETGVTQSPTHLIKTRGQQVTLRCSSQSGHNTVSWYQQALGQGPQFIFQYYREEENGRGNFPPRFSGLQFPNYSSELNVNALELDDSALYLCASSLGSTPDAQYFGPGTRLTVL.

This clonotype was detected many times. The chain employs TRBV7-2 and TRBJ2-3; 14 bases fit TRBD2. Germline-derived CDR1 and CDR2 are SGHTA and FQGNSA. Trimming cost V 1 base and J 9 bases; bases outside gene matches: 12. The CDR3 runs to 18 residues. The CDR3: CASSLDLRGTSGSDTQYF. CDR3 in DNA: TGTGCCAGCAGCTTAGATCTAAGGGGGACTAGCGGGAGTGACACGCAGTATTTT.

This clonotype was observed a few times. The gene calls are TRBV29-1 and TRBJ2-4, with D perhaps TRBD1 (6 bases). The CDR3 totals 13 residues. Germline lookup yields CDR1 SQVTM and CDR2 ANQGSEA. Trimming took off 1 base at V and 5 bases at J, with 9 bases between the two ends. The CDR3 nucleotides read TGCAGCGTTGAAGTTGGGGGCGAAAACATTCAGTACTTC. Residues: CSVEVGGENIQYF.

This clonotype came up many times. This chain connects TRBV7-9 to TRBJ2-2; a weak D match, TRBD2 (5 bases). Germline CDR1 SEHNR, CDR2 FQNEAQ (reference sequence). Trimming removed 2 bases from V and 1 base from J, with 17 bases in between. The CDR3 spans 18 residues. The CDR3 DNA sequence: TGTGCCAGCAGCTTATGGATGGGATCAGGAGGGAACACCGGGGAGCTGTTTTTT. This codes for CASSLWMGSGGNTGELFF.

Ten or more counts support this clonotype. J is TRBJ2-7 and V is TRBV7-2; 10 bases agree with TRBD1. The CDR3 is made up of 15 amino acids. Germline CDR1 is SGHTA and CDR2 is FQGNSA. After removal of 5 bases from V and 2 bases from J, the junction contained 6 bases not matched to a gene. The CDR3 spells CASSGRTGGPYEQYF. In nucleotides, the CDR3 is TGTGCCAGCAGCGGGCGGACAGGGGGGCCCTACGAGCAGTACTTC.

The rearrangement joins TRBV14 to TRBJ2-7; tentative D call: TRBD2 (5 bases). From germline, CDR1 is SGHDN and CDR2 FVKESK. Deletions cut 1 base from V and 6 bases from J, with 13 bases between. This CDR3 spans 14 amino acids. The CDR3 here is CASSQGGVGLEQYF. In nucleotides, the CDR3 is TGTGCCAGCAGCCAAGGGGGAGTTGGACTCGAGCAGTACTTC.

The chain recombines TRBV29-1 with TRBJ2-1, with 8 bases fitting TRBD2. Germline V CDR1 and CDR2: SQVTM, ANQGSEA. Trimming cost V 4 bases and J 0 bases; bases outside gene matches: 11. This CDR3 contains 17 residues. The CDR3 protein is CSVVLAGKRSSYNEQFF. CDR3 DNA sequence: TGCAGCGTTGTGTTAGCGGGAAAAAGGAGCTCCTACAATGAGCAGTTCTTC.

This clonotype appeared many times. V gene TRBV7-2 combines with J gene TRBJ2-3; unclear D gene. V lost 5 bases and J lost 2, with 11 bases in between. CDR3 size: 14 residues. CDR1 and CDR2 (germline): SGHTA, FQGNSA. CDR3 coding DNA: TGTGCCAGCAGCGGCCGCCGAATCACAGATACGCAGTATTTT. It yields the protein CASSGRRITDTQYF.